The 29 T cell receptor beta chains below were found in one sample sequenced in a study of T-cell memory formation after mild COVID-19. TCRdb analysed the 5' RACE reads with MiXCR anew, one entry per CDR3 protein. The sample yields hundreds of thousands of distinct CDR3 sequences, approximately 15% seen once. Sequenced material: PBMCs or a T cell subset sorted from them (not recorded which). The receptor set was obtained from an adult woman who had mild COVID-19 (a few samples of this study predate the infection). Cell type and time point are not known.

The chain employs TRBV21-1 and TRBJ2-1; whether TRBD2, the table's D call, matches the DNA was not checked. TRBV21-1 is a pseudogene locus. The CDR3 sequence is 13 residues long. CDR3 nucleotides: TGTGCCAGTACCATTAGCGGGGTCAATGAGCAGTTCTTC. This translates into CASTISGVNEQFF.

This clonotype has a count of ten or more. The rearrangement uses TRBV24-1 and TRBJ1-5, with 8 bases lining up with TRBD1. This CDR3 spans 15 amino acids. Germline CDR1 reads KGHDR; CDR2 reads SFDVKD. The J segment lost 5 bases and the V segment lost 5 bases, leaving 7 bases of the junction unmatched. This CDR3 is CATSAPDRGDQPQHF. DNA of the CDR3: TGTGCCACCAGTGCCCCAGACAGGGGTGATCAGCCCCAGCATTTT.

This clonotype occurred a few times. For the CDR3, the DNA is TGTGCCAGCAGCTCACCCCGGAGGGGCGGGATCGCCTACAATGAGCAGTTCTTC. It encodes CASSSPRRGGIAYNEQFF. This chain connects TRBV9 to TRBJ2-1; possible D gene TRBD2, 6 bases. The germline V and J ends were trimmed by 4 bases and 2 bases, with 22 bases remaining between them. The germline V gene has CDR1 SGDLS and CDR2 YYNGEE. The CDR3 consists of 18 residues.

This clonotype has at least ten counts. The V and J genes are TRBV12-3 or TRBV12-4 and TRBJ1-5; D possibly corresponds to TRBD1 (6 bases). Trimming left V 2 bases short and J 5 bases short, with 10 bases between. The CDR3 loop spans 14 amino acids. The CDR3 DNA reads TGTGCCAGCAGTTTATGGGGGCCAGATCAGCCCCAGCATTTT. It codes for CASSLWGPDQPQHF.

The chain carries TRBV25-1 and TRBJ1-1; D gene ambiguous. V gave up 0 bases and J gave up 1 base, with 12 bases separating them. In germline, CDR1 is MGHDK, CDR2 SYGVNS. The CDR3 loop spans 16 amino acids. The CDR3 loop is CASSEYFQTPNTEAFF. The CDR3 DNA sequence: TGTGCCAGCAGTGAATATTTCCAGACACCGAACACTGAAGCTTTCTTT.

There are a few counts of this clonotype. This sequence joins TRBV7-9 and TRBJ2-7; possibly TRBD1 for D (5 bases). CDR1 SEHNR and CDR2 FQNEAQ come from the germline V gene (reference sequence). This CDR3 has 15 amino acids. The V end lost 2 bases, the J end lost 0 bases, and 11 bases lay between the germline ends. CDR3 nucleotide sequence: TGTGCCAGCAGCTTACCACAGGCAAGCTCCTACGAGCAGTACTTC. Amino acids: CASSLPQASSYEQYF.

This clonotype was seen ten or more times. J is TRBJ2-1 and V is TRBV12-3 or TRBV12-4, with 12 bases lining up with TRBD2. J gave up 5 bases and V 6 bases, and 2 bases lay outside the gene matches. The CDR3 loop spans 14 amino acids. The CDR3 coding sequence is TGTGCCAGCAGGCTAGCGGGAGGGAACAATGAGCAGTTCTTC. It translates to CASRLAGGNNEQFF.

CDR3 sequence (DNA): TGTGCCAGCAGTAGAGAGGGTGGTCTGTTTTTT. Translating gives CASSREGGLFF. The V and J genes are TRBV2 and TRBJ1-4; D not certain. The CDR3 runs 11 residues. The V and J ends lost 5 bases and 14 bases respectively, with 12 bases between them. CDR1 is SNHLY and CDR2 is FYNNEI in the germline V gene.

CDR3 protein: CAWSVYGVYEQYF. DNA for the CDR3: TGTGCCTGGAGTGTATATGGGGTCTACGAGCAGTACTTC. This chain uses TRBV30 with TRBJ2-7; D ambiguous. Trimming removed 0 bases from V and 3 bases from J, with 9 bases in between. CDR1 and CDR2 (germline): GTSNPN, SVGIG (reference sequence). The CDR3 extends over 13 amino acids. The whole variable domain, remainder taken from reference TRBV30 and TRBJ2-7, is SQTIHQWPATLVQPVGSPLSLECTVEGTSNPNLYWYRQAAGRGLQLLFYSVGIGQISSEVPQNLSASRPQDRQFILSSKKLLLSDSGFYLCAWSVYGVYEQYFGPGTRLTVT.

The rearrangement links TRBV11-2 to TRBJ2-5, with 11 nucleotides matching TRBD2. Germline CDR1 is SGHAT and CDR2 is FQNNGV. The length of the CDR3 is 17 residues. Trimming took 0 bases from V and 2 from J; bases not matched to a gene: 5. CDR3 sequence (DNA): TGTGCCAGCAGCTTAGATCTGCTAGCGGGAGGACAAGAGACCCAGTACTTC. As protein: CASSLDLLAGGQETQYF.

CDR3 region: CASSLGGPLQFF. CDR3 DNA: TGTGCCAGCAGCTTAGGGGGCCCACTGCAGTTCTTC. The J gene is TRBJ2-1, the V gene TRBV7-2; the D gene is possibly TRBD1 (5 bases). Germline V CDR1 and CDR2: SGHTA, FQGNSA. Trimming pared 1 base from V and 12 bases from J, leaving 10 bases between. The CDR3 contains 12 residues.

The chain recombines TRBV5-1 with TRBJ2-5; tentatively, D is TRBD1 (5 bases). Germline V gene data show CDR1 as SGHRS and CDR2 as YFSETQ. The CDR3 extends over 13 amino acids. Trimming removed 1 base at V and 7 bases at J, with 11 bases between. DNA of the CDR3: TGCGCCAGCAGCTTGAACCCAGGGTGGACCCAGTACTTC. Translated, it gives CASSLNPGWTQYF.

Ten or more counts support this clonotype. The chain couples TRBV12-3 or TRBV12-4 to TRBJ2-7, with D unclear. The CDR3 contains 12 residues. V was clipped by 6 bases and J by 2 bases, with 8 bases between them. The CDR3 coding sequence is TGTGCCAGCAGCCCCGGTACCTACGAGCAGTACTTC. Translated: CASSPGTYEQYF.

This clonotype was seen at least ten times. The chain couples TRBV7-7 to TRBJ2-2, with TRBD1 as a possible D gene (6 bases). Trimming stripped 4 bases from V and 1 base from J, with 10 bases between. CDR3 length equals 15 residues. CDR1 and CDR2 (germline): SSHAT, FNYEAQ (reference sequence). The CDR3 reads CASSSGTRNTGELFF. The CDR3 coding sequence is TGTGCCAGCAGCTCGGGGACACGGAACACCGGGGAGCTGTTTTTT.

DNA of the CDR3: TGTGCCAGCAGCCTTGAGTGGGAGCCCTACAATGAGCAGTTCTTC. It codes for CASSLEWEPYNEQFF. The V and J genes are TRBV9 and TRBJ2-1; D is possibly TRBD2 (5 bases). Trimming stripped 4 bases from V and 2 bases from J, with 13 bases between. Germline values: CDR1 SGDLS, CDR2 YYNGEE. The CDR3 sequence is 15 residues long.

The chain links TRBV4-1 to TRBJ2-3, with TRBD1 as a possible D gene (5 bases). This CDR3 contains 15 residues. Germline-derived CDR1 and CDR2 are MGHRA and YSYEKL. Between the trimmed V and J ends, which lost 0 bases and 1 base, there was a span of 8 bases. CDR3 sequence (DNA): TGCGCCAGCAGCCAAGACCAGGGCCGCACAGATACGCAGTATTTT. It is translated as CASSQDQGRTDTQYF.

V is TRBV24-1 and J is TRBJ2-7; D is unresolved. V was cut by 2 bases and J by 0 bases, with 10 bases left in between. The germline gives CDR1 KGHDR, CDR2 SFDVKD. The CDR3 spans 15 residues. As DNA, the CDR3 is TGTGCCACCAGTGATTCCCGGGCCCTCTCCTACGAGCAGTACTTC. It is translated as CATSDSRALSYEQYF.

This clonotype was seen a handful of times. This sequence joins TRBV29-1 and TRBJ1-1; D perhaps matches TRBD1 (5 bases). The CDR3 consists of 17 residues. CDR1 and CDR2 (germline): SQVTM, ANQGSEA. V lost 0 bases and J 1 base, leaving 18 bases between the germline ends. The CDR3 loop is CSVEDRLKGLRNTEAFF. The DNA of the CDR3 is TGCAGCGTTGAAGACCGGCTTAAGGGACTTCGGAACACTGAAGCTTTCTTT.

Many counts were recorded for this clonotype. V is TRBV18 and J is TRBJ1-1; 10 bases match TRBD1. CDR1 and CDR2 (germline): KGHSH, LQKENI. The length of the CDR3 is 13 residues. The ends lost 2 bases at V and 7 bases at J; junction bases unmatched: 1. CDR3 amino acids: CASSPGQGGEAFF. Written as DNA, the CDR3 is TGTGCCAGCTCACCAGGACAGGGGGGTGAAGCTTTCTTT.

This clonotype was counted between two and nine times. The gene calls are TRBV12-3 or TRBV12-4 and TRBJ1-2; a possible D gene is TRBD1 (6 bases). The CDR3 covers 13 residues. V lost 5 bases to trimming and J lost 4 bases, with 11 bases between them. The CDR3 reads CASSTQGSYGYTF. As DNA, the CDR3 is TGTGCCAGCAGTACACAGGGATCCTATGGCTACACCTTC.

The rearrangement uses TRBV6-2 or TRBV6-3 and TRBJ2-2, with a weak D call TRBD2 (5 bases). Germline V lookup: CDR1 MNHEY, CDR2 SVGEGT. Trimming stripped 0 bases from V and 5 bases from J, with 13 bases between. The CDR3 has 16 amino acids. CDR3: CASSYSRRRGTGELFF. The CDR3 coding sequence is TGTGCCAGCAGTTACTCAAGACGCAGAGGGACCGGGGAGCTGTTTTTT.

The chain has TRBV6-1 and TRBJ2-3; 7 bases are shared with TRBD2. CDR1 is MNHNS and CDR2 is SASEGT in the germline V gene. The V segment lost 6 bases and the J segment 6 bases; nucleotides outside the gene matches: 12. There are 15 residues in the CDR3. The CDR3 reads CASRWSGGPTDTQYF. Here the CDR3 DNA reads TGTGCCAGCAGGTGGTCGGGGGGACCAACGGATACGCAGTATTTT.

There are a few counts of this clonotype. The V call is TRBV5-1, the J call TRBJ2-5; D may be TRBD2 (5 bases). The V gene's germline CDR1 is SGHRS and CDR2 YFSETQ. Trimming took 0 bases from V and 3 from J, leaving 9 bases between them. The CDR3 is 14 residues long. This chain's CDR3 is CASSLVAAEETQYF. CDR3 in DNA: TGCGCCAGCAGCTTGGTGGCAGCGGAAGAGACCCAGTACTTC.

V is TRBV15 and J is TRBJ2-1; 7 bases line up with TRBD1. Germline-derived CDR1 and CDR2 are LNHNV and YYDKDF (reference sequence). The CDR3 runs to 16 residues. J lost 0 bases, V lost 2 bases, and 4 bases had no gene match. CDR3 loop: CATSRPQGDSYNEQFF. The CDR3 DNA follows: TGTGCCACCAGCAGACCTCAGGGGGACTCCTACAATGAGCAGTTCTTC. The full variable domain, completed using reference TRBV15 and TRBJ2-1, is DAMVIQNPRYQVTQFGKPVTLSCSQTLNHNVMYWYQQKSSQAPKLLFHYYDKDFNNEADTPDNFQSRRPNTSFCFLDIRSPGLGDTAMYLCATSRPQGDSYNEQFFGPGTRLTVL.

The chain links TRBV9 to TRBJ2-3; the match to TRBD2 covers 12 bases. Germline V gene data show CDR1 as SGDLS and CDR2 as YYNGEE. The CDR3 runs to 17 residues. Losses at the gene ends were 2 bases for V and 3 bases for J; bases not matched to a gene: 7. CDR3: CASSVGLAGSVTDTQYF. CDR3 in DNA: TGTGCCAGCAGCGTCGGACTAGCGGGAAGTGTGACAGATACGCAGTATTTT.

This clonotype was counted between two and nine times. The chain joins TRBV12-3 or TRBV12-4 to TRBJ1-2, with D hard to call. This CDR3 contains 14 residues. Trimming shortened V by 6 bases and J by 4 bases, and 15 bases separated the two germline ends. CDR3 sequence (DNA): TGTGCCAGCAGCCCCGGAAGGGCGGGCTATGGCTACACCTTC. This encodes CASSPGRAGYGYTF.

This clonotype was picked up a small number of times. CDR3 sequence (DNA): TGTGCCATCAGTGAACGGACGGACCCTCGTTCCTATGGCTACACCTTC. It encodes CAISERTDPRSYGYTF. V usage is TRBV10-3 and J usage is TRBJ1-2; D remains ambiguous. Per the germline V gene, CDR1 is ENHRY and CDR2 is SYGVKD. This CDR3 has 16 amino acids. V was trimmed by 3 bases and J by 4 bases, leaving 18 bases between them.

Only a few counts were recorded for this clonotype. The CDR3 coding sequence is TGCAGTGCTAGACTAGCGGGAGCTCGGGATACGCAGTATTTT. Encoded protein: CSARLAGARDTQYF. The V and J genes are TRBV20-1 and TRBJ2-3, with 10 nucleotides matching TRBD2. The CDR3 has 14 amino acids. Trimming cost V 2 bases and J 6 bases; bases outside gene matches: 5. Germline CDR1 reads DFQATT; CDR2 reads SNEGSKA (reference sequence).

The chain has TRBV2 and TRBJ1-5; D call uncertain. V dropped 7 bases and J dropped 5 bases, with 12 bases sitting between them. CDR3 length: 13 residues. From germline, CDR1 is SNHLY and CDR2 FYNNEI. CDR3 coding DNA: TGTGCCAGCACCCCAGAGGGAGATCAGCCCCAGCATTTT. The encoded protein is CASTPEGDQPQHF.